The clone carrying this T cell receptor beta chain came up once. This sample is part of a study of cytomegalovirus exposure and HLA in healthy donors. This CDR3 region has 13 residues. Germline loops: CDR1 MNHEY, CDR2 SMNVEV (reference sequence). Trimming shortened V by 6 bases and J by 2 bases, and 11 bases separated the two germline ends. Amplification used 60 Vbeta primers and 13 Jbeta primers. Generated by immunoSEQ multiplex PCR, the TCRdb table keeps only in-frame clones and is missing some. The top ten hold roughly 1.2% of the sample, which has 110,000 to 150,000 clones, approximately 80% seen once.

This sequence originates from a male donor in good health and CMV-seropositive. Input material: PBMCs. This rearrangement joins TRBV27 to TRBJ2-7; maybe TRBD2 (5 bases). CDR3 sequence: CASSPDGTYEQYF. The CDR3 DNA sequence: TGTGCCAGCAGCCCCGACGGGACCTACGAGCAGTACTTC.